These T cell receptor beta chains were read from a single sample in a study of beta chain features in type 1 diabetes. Clones were read by immunoSEQ multiplex PCR, and TCRdb kept only the in-frame ones, dropping some. Of about half a million clones in the sample, 30% were seen once. The sample taken for sequencing was naive CD4+ T cells from blood. The receptors were gathered from a man younger than 35 in good health. Each CDR3 is given with its conserved first and last residue. The order of the fields is V gene, D gene, clone size, J gene, CDR3 DNA, CDR3 protein. The D gene is left open where the match is weak. The size of a clone is reported for some rows only, either as once, few or many, or as a class for expanded clones.

TRBV4-1	TRBD2	few	TRBJ2-7	TGCGCCAGCAGCCAAGGTCTAGCGGAGGGCTACGAGCAGTACTTC	CASSQGLAEGYEQYF
TRBV10-3	-	few	TRBJ2-5	TGTGCCATCAGACAGGGAGGCGGAGAGACCCAGTACTTC	CAIRQGGGETQYF
TRBV11-3	-	-	TRBJ2-1	TGTGCCAGCAGCTTAGGGACGAATGAGCAGTTCTTC	CASSLGTNEQFF
TRBV10-3	TRBD2	-	TRBJ2-7	TGTGCCATCAGTGAGGGGACTAGCGGGAGCTACGAGCAGTACTTC	CAISEGTSGSYEQYF
TRBV29-1	TRBD1	few	TRBJ2-1	TGCAGCGCGGGACAGGCTATCAATGAGCAGTTCTTC	CSAGQAINEQFF
TRBV7-3	TRBD2	-	TRBJ2-1	TGTGCCAGCAGCCTGACTAGCGGGAGCCATGAGCAGTTCTTC	CASSLTSGSHEQFF
TRBV5-6	-	few	TRBJ1-1	TGTGCCAGCAGCTTGCCAGGGCCCACTGAAGCTTTCTTT	CASSLPGPTEAFF
TRBV29-1	-	-	TRBJ2-5	TGCAGCGTAAGTCCCGATTCTCAAGAGACCCAGTACTTC	CSVSPDSQETQYF
TRBV7-6	TRBD2	few	TRBJ2-4	TGTGCCAGCAGCTCCCTTCTGGGGGGGTTAGCCAAAAACATTCAGTACTTC	CASSSLLGGLAKNIQYF
TRBV7-9	-	-	TRBJ1-1	TGTGCCAGCAGCTTAGCGGGGGACTCTGAAGCTTTCTTT	CASSLAGDSEAFF
TRBV7-9	-	few	TRBJ2-1	TGTGCCAGCAGCTTAGGAGCAGGGGATGAGCAGTTCTTC	CASSLGAGDEQFF
TRBV21-1	-	-	TRBJ2-7	TGTGCCAGCAGCATGAGACTAGTCTACTTCTACGAGCAGTACTTC	CASSMRLVYFYEQYF
TRBV9	-	-	TRBJ2-3	TGTGCCAGCAGCTTCAGCGGGTCTGCGGATACGCAGTATTTT	CASSFSGSADTQYF
TRBV2	TRBD2	-	TRBJ2-3	TGTGCCAGCAGTGAACAGCGGGAGATAGAAGATACGCAGTATTTT	CASSEQREIEDTQYF
TRBV30	TRBD2	few	TRBJ2-1	TGTGCCTGGAGTGTAGCGGGACCCCAAAGAAATGAGCAGTTCTTC	CAWSVAGPQRNEQFF
TRBV16	-	once	TRBJ2-1	TGTGCCAGCAGCCCTCGACAATTTAGTGAGCAGTTCTTC	CASSPRQFSEQFF
TRBV30	-	-	TRBJ2-5	TGTGCCTGGAGTGTACAGGGCGGGAGTAGGTTTAGGAGAGAGACCCAGTACTTC	CAWSVQGGSRFRRETQYF
TRBV5-4	-	-	TRBJ2-1	TGTGCCAGCGGAAGAGGGCCTTCCTACAATGAGCAGTTCTTC	CASGRGPSYNEQFF
TRBV29-1	-	-	TRBJ1-1	TGCAGCGTTAGTCGGGGGAACACTGAAGCTTTCTTT	CSVSRGNTEAFF
TRBV4-3	-	few	TRBJ2-3	TGCGCCAGCAGCCAAGAGCCCCGAGGCGGAGGCACAGATACGCAGTATTTT	CASSQEPRGGGTDTQYF
TRBV5-1	-	-	TRBJ2-3	TGCGCCAGCAGCTTGGAAACCGGACACACAGATACGCAGTATTTT	CASSLETGHTDTQYF
TRBV4-2	-	-	TRBJ1-1	TGTGCCAGCAGCCCGGCGGACAGCATGAACACTGAAGCTTTCTTT	CASSPADSMNTEAFF
TRBV29-1	-	few	TRBJ2-5	TGCAGCGTTAGGGGCGGGTCCGGAGAGACCCAGTACTTC	CSVRGGSGETQYF
TRBV7-3	TRBD2	-	TRBJ2-1	TGTGCCAGTGGGATAGCGGGAGTGGACAATGAGCAGTTCTTC	CASGIAGVDNEQFF
TRBV29-1	TRBD2	-	TRBJ2-1	TGCAGCGCGACCGGGACTAGCGGACTCAATGAGCAGTTCTTC	CSATGTSGLNEQFF
TRBV4-1	-	-	TRBJ2-4	TGCGCCAGCAGCCAGGCCGGACGAAACATTCAGTACTTC	CASSQAGRNIQYF
TRBV5-1	-	few	TRBJ2-6	TGCGCCAGCAGCTCCTGGACACATGATTCCTCTGGGGCCAACGTCCTGACTTTC	CASSSWTHDSSGANVLTF
TRBV7-6	-	-	TRBJ2-3	TGTGCCAGCAGCCCGGGAACAGGTCAGGGAGATACGCAGTATTTT	CASSPGTGQGDTQYF
TRBV6-1	TRBD2	few	TRBJ2-3	TGTGCCAGCAGTGATTGGAGTCTAGCGGGAGCAGATACGCAGTATTTT	CASSDWSLAGADTQYF
TRBV25-1	TRBD2	few	TRBJ2-7	TGTGCCACAGGGCCCAGCGGGGACGAGCAGTACTTC	CATGPSGDEQYF
TRBV14	-	few	TRBJ1-4	TGTGCCAGCAGCCAAGATCGCGCTTTTCAGGGGGAAAAACTGTTTTTT	CASSQDRAFQGEKLFF
TRBV11-2	-	few	TRBJ2-3	TGTGCCAGCAGCGCCGCTCGGGGACTTCTCACAGATACGCAGTATTTT	CASSAARGLLTDTQYF
TRBV12-5	-	-	TRBJ2-3	TGTGCTAGTGGCCTCGGCACCACAGATACGCAGTATTTT	CASGLGTTDTQYF
TRBV11-1	TRBD2	-	TRBJ2-7	TGTGCCAGCAGCTCCCTGGGGGGTCTAGCGGACTACGAGCAGTACTTC	CASSSLGGLADYEQYF
TRBV7-2	-	-	TRBJ2-2	TGTGCCAGCAGCCTTGACGGACCCGCCGGGGAGCTGTTTTTT	CASSLDGPAGELFF
TRBV23-1	TRBD1	-	TRBJ2-7	TGCGCCAGCAGTCCAGAGGACAGGTCCTCCTACGAGCAGTACTTC	CASSPEDRSSYEQYF
TRBV2	-	few	TRBJ2-5	TGTGCCTCCATGGCCCAAACCCAGTACTTC	CASMAQTQYF
TRBV29-1	TRBD1	-	TRBJ1-1	TGCAGCGTTGAAAGAGGGGGCCCTGAAGCTTTCTTT	CSVERGGPEAFF
TRBV5-4	-	few	TRBJ2-3	TGTGCCAGCAGCCTGCAGAGCCCAGATACGCAGTATTTT	CASSLQSPDTQYF
TRBV7-2	TRBD1	-	TRBJ2-7	TGTGCCAGCAGCTTCGGGACAGTCGATTACTACGAGCAGTACTTC	CASSFGTVDYYEQYF
TRBV4-1	TRBD2	few	TRBJ2-1	TGCGCCAGCAGCCAAGATACGACTAGCGGGGTCTACAATGAGCAGTTCTTC	CASSQDTTSGVYNEQFF
TRBV28	-	-	TRBJ2-3	TGTGCCAGCAGGCCCAGGGGAGGTTACACAGATACGCAGTATTTT	CASRPRGGYTDTQYF
TRBV2	TRBD1	-	TRBJ2-6	TGTGCCAGCAGTGCGGACAGGGGCTCTGGGGCCAACGTCCTGACTTTC	CASSADRGSGANVLTF
TRBV6-6	TRBD1	-	TRBJ2-5	TGTGCCAGCAGTTACGGACAGGGGGTCATCGAGACCCAGTACTTC	CASSYGQGVIETQYF
TRBV5-1	-	-	TRBJ2-5	TGCGCCAGCAGCTTCGGGGGCCAAGAGACCCAGTACTTC	CASSFGGQETQYF
TRBV27	-	-	TRBJ2-2	TGTGCCAGCAGTGACGACTGGGACACCGGGGAGCTGTTTTTT	CASSDDWDTGELFF
TRBV9	TRBD1	few	TRBJ2-7	TGTGCCAGCAGCGTAGGGGTGGACAGGGGAAACGAGCAGTACTTC	CASSVGVDRGNEQYF
TRBV7-8	TRBD1	few	TRBJ2-1	TGTGCCAGCAGCGTGACAGGGGGCTCCTACAATGAGCAGTTCTTC	CASSVTGGSYNEQFF
TRBV5-1	-	-	TRBJ2-5	TGCGCCAGCAGCTTACTAGGGTCGGCGACCCAGTACTTC	CASSLLGSATQYF
TRBV29-1	-	few	TRBJ2-3	TGCAGCGTTGATTACGAGGGGACAGATACGCAGTATTTT	CSVDYEGTDTQYF
TRBV29-1	-	few	TRBJ2-1	TGCAGCGTTGTAAAGGACTACAATGAGCAGTTCTTC	CSVVKDYNEQFF
TRBV29-1	-	-	TRBJ2-3	TGCAGCGTTGGTCAGGGCATATCAGATACGCAGTATTTT	CSVGQGISDTQYF
TRBV4-2	-	few	TRBJ2-5	TGTGCCAGCAGCCAATCTGCAGGATCCCAAGAGACCCAGTACTTC	CASSQSAGSQETQYF